This T cell receptor beta chain was profiled in a study of CD4 T cells in relation to SARS-CoV-2 and coronaviruses. As for the study in general: PBMCs were cultured with antigen for less than twelve days before TCR beta sequencing.

Cryopreserved PBMCs were CD4-enriched, then split into naive and memory cells. Sorted naive or memory CD4+ cells met CEF peptides for around ten days. CDR1 SNHLY and CDR2 FYNNEI come from the germline V gene. Trimming removed 4 bases from V and 1 base from J, with 7 bases in between. The CDR3 consists of 13 residues. About this clone itself: The antigen remains unidentified.

Notes on the study in general: Crossreactive clones expanded significantly less to SARS-CoV-2 than monoreactive clones.

The assay was immunoSEQ multiplex PCR, and TCRdb's table has in-frame clones only and misses some. The table has 36,000 or so clones, over 65% seen once. V usage is TRBV2 and J usage is TRBJ1-1; D is unresolved. The TCR was taken from an adult with COVID-19. The sequencing sample was made of memory CD4+ T cells from PBMCs, cultured in vitro. The DNA for the CDR3 is TGTGCCAGCAGTGTCATGGGGAACACTGAAGCTTTCTTT. It codes for CASSVMGNTEAFF.